This TCR beta chain is drawn from a study of tissue T cells after allogeneic stem cell transplantation. Whole-study results and caveats: Blood and spleen captured only part of the tissue TCR repertoire. Shared clones across patients were few; motif clustering revealed tissue-specific shared signatures.

The CDR3 runs 13 residues. Germline values: CDR1 SNHLY, CDR2 FYNGKV (reference sequence). Losses at the gene ends were 1 base for V and 6 bases for J; bases not matched to a gene: 3. This clone was counted between two and nine times. Its antigen remains unknown. The gene names given are mouse names. The read ends 1 residue before the CDR3 terminus; that terminus is restored from the germline J gene. Only in-frame clones appear in the TCRdb table, and some are missing; sequencing was by immunoSEQ multiplex PCR. The top ten clones hold less than 40% of a sample with about 5,900 clones, 40% to 50% of them seen once. Regarding time point: mouse harvest day 14 after allogeneic transplant. Each mouse received 10^7 T-cell-depleted marrow cells plus 10^6 splenic CD5+ T cells by tail vein. Mice had MHC-mismatched B6 into BALB/c GVHD, sampled day 7 or 14.

The rearrangement uses TRBV3 and TRBJ2-7; 7 bases agree with TRBD2. The receptor's source is a female BALB/c mouse given C57BL/6 T cells with graft-versus-host disease after an allogeneic hematopoietic cell transplant. The sample was gut tissue. The CDR3 reads CASSLGGGVEQYF. CDR3 DNA (partial): TGTGCCAGCAGCTTAGGCGGGGGGGTTGAACAGTAC.